The 21 T cell receptor beta chains below were found in one sample sequenced in a study of long-term antiretroviral therapy in people with HIV. Version v3.0 of the immunoSEQ assay ran at survey level. Sequencing was performed with immunoSEQ multiplex PCR; in TCRdb, only in-frame clones are kept and a portion is missing. The data contain over 10,000 clones, about nine tenths of them singletons. Source: unsorted PBMCs, taken 2.1 years after starting antiretroviral therapy. The receptors here all came from a woman in her thirties or forties with HIV.

The rearrangement links TRBV5-1 to TRBJ1-4; no definite D call. Deletions cut 4 bases from V and 7 bases from J, with 11 bases between. CDR1 SGHRS and CDR2 YFSETQ come from the germline V gene. This CDR3 has 13 amino acids. CDR3 DNA: TGCGCCAGCAGCACTGCGGACCTTGAAAAACTGTTTTTT. It is translated as CASSTADLEKLFF.

The chain is built from TRBV7-9 and TRBJ2-7, with 9 nucleotides matching TRBD1. Germline loops: CDR1 SEHNR, CDR2 FQNEAQ (reference sequence). This CDR3 has 15 residues. The V segment lost 1 base and the J segment 2 bases; nucleotides outside the gene matches: 3. The CDR3 is CASSLGGTGTYEQYF. The CDR3 bases are TGTGCCAGCAGCTTAGGGGGGACAGGGACCTACGAGCAGTACTTC.

The chain uses TRBV15 and TRBJ1-6; D perhaps matches TRBD1 (5 bases). The germline V gene encodes CDR1 LNHNV and CDR2 YYDKDF (reference sequence). This CDR3 is built from 15 residues. Trimming took off 1 base at V and 9 bases at J, with 13 bases between the two ends. The CDR3 DNA reads TGTGCCACCAGCAGAGTAGGCAGGGAAGGTTCACCCCTCCACTTT. As protein: CATSRVGREGSPLHF. The whole variable domain, filled in from reference TRBV15 and TRBJ1-6, reads DAMVIQNPRYQVTQFGKPVTLSCSQTLNHNVMYWYQQKSSQAPKLLFHYYDKDFNNEADTPDNFQSRRPNTSFCFLDIRSPGLGDTAMYLCATSRVGREGSPLHFGNGTRLTVT.

The chain combines TRBV27 with TRBJ1-6; possibly TRBD1 for D (5 bases). The ends were cut back, 3 bases at V and 7 bases at J, with 16 bases in the middle. This CDR3 is 16 amino acids long. Germline V gives CDR1 MNHEY, CDR2 SMNVEV (reference sequence). CDR3 coding DNA: TGTGCCAGCAGTTTCCCCGCAGGGTCGGGGAATTCACCCCTCCACTTT. Translation: CASSFPAGSGNSPLHF.

The chain employs TRBV5-1 and TRBJ1-2; D may be TRBD1 (5 bases). The V end was cut by 5 bases, the J end by 4 bases, with 18 bases between. Germline CDR1 is SGHRS and CDR2 is YFSETQ. This CDR3 spans 15 amino acids. CDR3 amino acids: CASSLRGSLGYGYTF. In DNA form, the CDR3 reads TGCGCCAGCAGTCTTCGGGGGTCCCTTGGCTATGGCTACACCTTC.

This sequence joins TRBV19 and TRBJ2-1; 7 bases agree with TRBD2. The CDR3 contains 16 residues. Germline loops: CDR1 LNHDA, CDR2 SQIVND (reference sequence). The V and J ends lost 4 bases and 4 bases, in that order; junction bases with no gene match: 10. The CDR3: CASSNSGSRAYNEQFF. The CDR3 region has the DNA TGTGCCAGTAGTAATAGCGGGTCAAGAGCGTACAATGAGCAGTTCTTC.

In its sample, this clone was seen a few times. This chain uses TRBV2 with TRBJ1-2; weak D call: TRBD1 (6 bases). This CDR3 comprises 12 residues. Germline V gives CDR1 SNHLY, CDR2 FYNNEI. Trimming left V 6 bases short and J 5 bases short, with 10 bases between. The CDR3 here is CASSGGLYGYTF. In DNA form, the CDR3 reads TGTGCCAGCAGCGGGGGCCTTTATGGCTACACCTTC.

The J gene is TRBJ2-7, the V gene TRBV7-9, with 7 bases that match TRBD2. With 6 bases clipped from V and 7 bases from J, the junction kept 9 bases outside the gene matches. The CDR3 is 13 amino acids. Germline CDR1 reads SEHNR; CDR2 reads FQNEAQ (reference sequence). In nucleotides, the CDR3 is TGTGCCAGCAGACAAGAAGGAGCGGGGGAGCAGTACTTC. This gives the protein CASRQEGAGEQYF. The full variable domain, with the rest looked up from reference TRBV7-9 and TRBJ2-7, is DTGVSQNPRHKITKRGQNVTFRCDPISEHNRLYWYRQTLGQGPEFLTYFQNEAQLEKSRLLSDRFSAERPKGSFSTLEIQRTEQGDSAMYLCASRQEGAGEQYFGPGTRLTVT.

This chain joins TRBV5-4 and TRBJ1-4, with D possibly matching TRBD1 (5 bases). Germline CDR1 SGHNT, CDR2 YYREEE (reference sequence). With 4 bases removed from V and 8 bases from J, the gap between germline ends came to 15 bases. This CDR3 contains 14 residues. Here the CDR3 DNA reads TGTGCCAGCAGCAGAGCCGGGACCCGAGAAAAACTGTTTTTT. This sequence encodes CASSRAGTREKLFF.

The chain has TRBV30 and TRBJ1-4; a possible D gene is TRBD1 (6 bases). Per the germline V gene, CDR1 is GTSNPN and CDR2 is SVGIG (reference sequence). The CDR3 consists of 13 residues. V gave up 4 bases and J gave up 7 bases, with 13 bases separating them. The CDR3 protein is CAWKRQALEKLFF. DNA for the CDR3: TGTGCCTGGAAACGACAGGCCCTTGAAAAACTGTTTTTT.

The chain recombines TRBV7-8 with TRBJ2-7, with D possibly TRBD1 on 5 matching bases. V lost 2 bases and J lost 1, with 12 bases in between. Germline-derived CDR1 and CDR2 are SGHVS and FQNEAQ. This CDR3 is built from 15 residues. CDR3: CASSLWQGPSYEQYF. The CDR3 region has the DNA TGTGCCAGCAGCTTATGGCAGGGCCCTTCCTACGAGCAGTACTTC.

Written as DNA, the CDR3 is TGTGCCAGTAGAAGCGGACAGGTCCCCTTTGGCTACACCTTC. The encoded protein is CASRSGQVPFGYTF. The V and J genes are TRBV19 and TRBJ1-2, with 7 bases that match TRBD1. Trimming took 6 bases from V and 7 from J; bases not matched to a gene: 11. CDR3 length: 14 amino acids. Germline CDR1 and CDR2: LNHDA and SQIVND (reference sequence).

The rearrangement uses TRBV30 and TRBJ2-3; TRBD2 is a possible D gene (6 bases). This CDR3 is 15 amino acids long. Trimming took off 3 bases at V and 2 bases at J, with 15 bases between the two ends. CDR1 and CDR2 from the germline V gene are GTSNPN and SVGIG (reference sequence). CDR3 protein: CAWSLRRGTTDTQYF. The CDR3 nucleotides are TGTGCCTGGAGCTTGAGACGGGGGACCACAGATACGCAGTATTTT. The entire variable domain, with the rest obtained from reference TRBV30 and TRBJ2-3, is as follows: SQTIHQWPATLVQPVGSPLSLECTVEGTSNPNLYWYRQAAGRGLQLLFYSVGIGQISSEVPQNLSASRPQDRQFILSSKKLLLSDSGFYLCAWSLRRGTTDTQYFGPGTRLTVL.

The rearrangement links TRBV30 to TRBJ2-7, with D possibly being TRBD1 (5 bases). Trimming cost V 2 bases and J 3 bases, with 14 bases left between them. Per the germline V gene, CDR1 is GTSNPN and CDR2 is SVGIG (reference sequence). The CDR3 contains 14 residues. CDR3 sequence (DNA): TGTGCCTGGAGTTCCCCCCAGGGAATCTACGAGCAGTACTTC. Its protein is CAWSSPQGIYEQYF.

The chain uses TRBV4-1 and TRBJ1-2, with D possibly being TRBD1 (5 bases). Trimming removed 3 bases at V and 7 bases at J, with 15 bases between. The germline V gene encodes CDR1 MGHRA and CDR2 YSYEKL. CDR3 length: 14 residues. For the CDR3, the DNA is TGCGCCAGCAGCCATAGGGGCAAAGAAAGTGGCTACACCTTC. Translated, it gives CASSHRGKESGYTF.

In DNA form, the CDR3 reads TGTGCCAGCAGTCGACTAGCGGGGAGAACCGGGGAGCTGTTTTTT. It encodes CASSRLAGRTGELFF. The rearrangement links TRBV27 to TRBJ2-2, with TRBD2 identical over 11 bases. J lost 5 bases, V lost 5 bases, and 4 bases had no gene match. Germline V gives CDR1 MNHEY, CDR2 SMNVEV (reference sequence). The CDR3 totals 15 residues.

The chain couples TRBV7-9 to TRBJ1-4; possibly TRBD1 for D (5 bases). CDR3 length equals 18 residues. V gave up 5 bases and J gave up 4 bases, with 23 bases separating them. The germline CDR1 and CDR2 sequences are SEHNR and FQNEAQ (reference sequence). CDR3 loop: CASSPTGPNQGDNEKLFF. The CDR3 region has the DNA TGTGCCAGCAGCCCTACCGGACCCAACCAGGGAGATAATGAAAAACTGTTTTTT. The full variable domain, completed using reference TRBV7-9 and TRBJ1-4, is DTGVSQNPRHKITKRGQNVTFRCDPISEHNRLYWYRQTLGQGPEFLTYFQNEAQLEKSRLLSDRFSAERPKGSFSTLEIQRTEQGDSAMYLCASSPTGPNQGDNEKLFFGSGTQLSVL.

This rearrangement joins TRBV7-2 to TRBJ2-7; 10 positions match TRBD1. CDR1 is SGHTA and CDR2 is FQGNSA in the germline V gene. The CDR3 consists of 15 residues. Losses at the gene ends were 5 bases for V and 3 bases for J; bases not matched to a gene: 7. CDR3 DNA sequence: TGTGCCAGCAGCCCAGGGACAGGGGTGGGCTACGAGCAGTACTTC. Its protein is CASSPGTGVGYEQYF.

This clone has a single count. The rearrangement uses TRBV6-1 and TRBJ2-5; weak D call: TRBD2 (5 bases). This CDR3 has 14 amino acids. Trimming removed 2 bases from V and 6 bases from J, with 13 bases in between. Germline-derived CDR1 and CDR2 are MNHNS and SASEGT. The CDR3 DNA reads TGTGCCAGCAGTGAATATGTAGCGATGAAGACCCAGTACTTC. This gives the protein CASSEYVAMKTQYF.

The chain's CDR3 is CASSSSGGGLDRGHYTGELFF. Written as DNA, the CDR3 is TGCGCCAGCAGCTCCAGCGGTGGAGGTCTGGACAGGGGGCACTATACCGGGGAGCTGTTTTTT. This chain links TRBV5-1 with TRBJ2-2; TRBD1 matches 11 bases. The CDR3 is 21 amino acids. Germline V gene sequence: CDR1 SGHRS, CDR2 YFSETQ. J lost 5 bases, V lost 3 bases, and 21 bases had no gene match.

In this sample, this clone is large. V usage is TRBV9 and J usage is TRBJ2-7; no firm D call. This CDR3 is 14 amino acids long. CDR1 is SGDLS, CDR2 YYNGEE, per germline. Trimming shortened V by 4 bases and J by 7 bases, and 18 bases separated the two germline ends. The CDR3 loop is CASSKGPPSKEQYF. CDR3 DNA sequence: TGTGCCAGCAGCAAAGGACCCCCCTCGAAAGAGCAGTACTTC.